A selection of T cell receptor beta chains follows, all from one sample in a study of T cells in Graves' hyperthyroidism and ophthalmopathy. One entry per CDR3 protein results from TCRdb running MiXCR on the multiplex PCR reads. The data show under 650,000 distinct CDR3 sequences, roughly 15% seen once. Sample: blood. The receptors come from a woman aged 25 to 39 with Graves' hyperthyroidism. CDR3s leave out the opening cysteine and the closing phenylalanine or tryptophan. Fields, in order: J gene, V gene, CDR3 protein.

TRBJ1-1	TRBV28	ASSINLKGLAF
TRBJ2-7	TRBV18	ASSPKTAGASYEQY
TRBJ1-5	TRBV6-1	ASSEGGSYSNQPQH
TRBJ2-3	TRBV6-5	ASSYRGVTDTQY
TRBJ2-2	TRBV3-1	ASSQGQGYTGELF
TRBJ2-3	TRBV7-3	ASSSGTGADTQY
TRBJ2-7	TRBV6-1	ASSEALRYEQY
TRBJ2-1	TRBV20-1	SAHTSGRAYNEQF
TRBJ1-2	TRBV7-3	ASSPIRPYGYT
TRBJ1-5	TRBV5-1	ASSATGGSYQPQH
TRBJ2-1	TRBV3-1	ASSQRPLMTSGIPQPYNEQF
TRBJ2-7	TRBV11-2	ASSQSGSYEQY
TRBJ2-3	TRBV7-9	ASTEEGDPQY
TRBJ2-6	TRBV7-2	ASRRGAGGANVLT
TRBJ2-2	TRBV24-1	ATSDQVSGELF
TRBJ2-7	TRBV28	ASSPPLRGYEQY
TRBJ2-3	TRBV4-1	ASSQIPHGGGDTQY
TRBJ2-1	TRBV28	ASSTKRDIGAYNEQF
TRBJ2-3	TRBV29-1	SATGTAGDTQY
TRBJ2-7	TRBV11-3	ASSFRYHSWEQY
TRBJ2-7	TRBV20-1	SASRGDTLYEQY
TRBJ2-5	TRBV20-1	SARDTGLRETQY
TRBJ2-7	TRBV28	ASSPPGGASYEQY
TRBJ2-5	TRBV28	ASSSPGYRGTQY
TRBJ2-6	TRBV19	ASSRYGRQGARGANVLT
TRBJ1-4	TRBV4-2	ASSQGLNRGLSEKLF
TRBJ2-7	TRBV10-3	AISEAGERYEQY
TRBJ2-7	TRBV11-2	ASSLDPGAAYEQY
TRBJ1-4	TRBV20-1	SAPEIATNEKLF
TRBJ2-1	TRBV18	ASSRRQGMDEQF
TRBJ1-3	TRBV9	ASSSRALISGNTIY
TRBJ2-7	TRBV3-1	ASSQVGFKHEQY
TRBJ1-1	TRBV7-9	ASSLGVSTVNTEAF
TRBJ2-7	TRBV6-7	ASSYSRTGYEQY
TRBJ2-3	TRBV5-6	ASSRLAGYADTQY
TRBJ1-3	TRBV2	ASTAGNTIY